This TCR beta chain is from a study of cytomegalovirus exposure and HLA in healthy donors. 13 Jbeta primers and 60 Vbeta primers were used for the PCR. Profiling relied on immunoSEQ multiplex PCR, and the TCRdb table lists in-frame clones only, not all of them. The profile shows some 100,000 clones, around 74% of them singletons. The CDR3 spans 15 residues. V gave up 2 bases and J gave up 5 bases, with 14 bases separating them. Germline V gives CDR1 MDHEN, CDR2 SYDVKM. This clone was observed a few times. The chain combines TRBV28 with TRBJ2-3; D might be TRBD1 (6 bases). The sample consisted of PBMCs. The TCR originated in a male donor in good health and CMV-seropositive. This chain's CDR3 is CASSLTGPYRDTQYF. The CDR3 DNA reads TGTGCCAGCAGTTTAACAGGGCCCTACAGAGATACGCAGTATTTT.